Sequencing of this TCR beta chain was carried out in a study of glioma-infiltrating T cells after dendritic cell vaccination. Study-wide context: Glioblastoma patients came from Phase I and II dendritic cell vaccination trials. Dendritic cells derived from monocytes and pulsed with autologous tumor lysate formed the vaccine.

The repertoire was sequenced with immunoSEQ multiplex PCR; TCRdb's copy has only in-frame clones and lacks some. The data contain 90,000 to 95,000 clones, roughly four fifths of them seen just once; the ten biggest clones take up approximately 2%. With respect to this clone: Its antigen remains unidentified.

V lost 5 bases, J lost 3 bases, and 16 bases lay in between. CDR1 is PRHDT, CDR2 FYEKMQ, per germline (reference sequence). This CDR3 is built from 15 residues. The sample's time point: after dendritic cell vaccination, including at tumor progression/relapse. Study observations and caveats: Higher pretreatment TIL content predicted longer progression-free time and survival.

This TCR came from a human donor with glioblastoma. This material consisted of blood, taken after dendritic cell vaccination. The V and J genes are TRBV13 and TRBJ2-5; maybe TRBD2 (5 bases). CDR3 in amino acids: CASSPPAAQKETQYF. The CDR3 DNA reads as TGTGCCAGCAGCCCCCCAGCGGCCCAAAAAGAGACCCAGTACTTC.